This T cell receptor beta chain was identified in a study of cytomegalovirus exposure and HLA in healthy donors. Study-wide context: HLA-typed donors contributed 65 million to 85 million unique TCRs, which were held in an early data release.

Regarding the study as a whole: Among immune exposure information, only CMV serostatus was available.

V gave up 3 bases and J gave up 5 bases; unmatched junction bases: 2. The CDR3 covers 13 residues. The germline CDR1 and CDR2 sequences are LGHNA and YNFKEQ. PCR was performed using 60 Vbeta and 13 Jbeta primers. Sequencing was performed with immunoSEQ multiplex PCR; in TCRdb, only in-frame clones are kept and a portion is missing. The table records 100,000 to 150,000 clones, under 85% of them present only once. As concerns this clone: Its antigen remains unidentified.

The TCR originated in a boy aged 5-17 years in good health and CMV-seronegative. The sample was PBMCs. The chain links TRBV4-2 to TRBJ2-7, with 9 bases fitting TRBD2. CDR3 protein: CASSHLAGNEQYF. The DNA of the CDR3 is TGTGCCAGCAGCCACCTAGCGGGGAACGAGCAGTACTTC.